This TCR beta chain was identified in a study of CD4 T cell repertoires in COVID-19. Study-wide results and caveats: Several top expanded SARS-CoV-2-reactive clonotypes were shared by two or three memory subsets.

Mild-to-severe COVID-19 survivors were the donors. The memory T cells were sequenced right after ex vivo isolation, without culture. The germline CDR1 and CDR2 sequences are LNHNV and YYDKDF (reference sequence). The CDR3 is 13 residues long. Using immunoSEQ multiplex PCR, the repertoire was profiled, and TCRdb retains in-frame clones only, with some absent. Here the sample spans approximately 75,000 clones, roughly 80% being singletons. As concerns this clone: The antigen remains undetermined.

Here the sequenced sample was CD4+ T cells from peripheral blood, taken after recovery from COVID-19. The source is a human donor who had COVID-19. The chain recombines TRBV15 with TRBJ2-6, with 7 bases aligning to TRBD1. In DNA form, the CDR3 reads TGTGCTACAACAGGGGCTGGGGCCAACGTCCTGACTTTC. It encodes CATTGAGANVLTF.